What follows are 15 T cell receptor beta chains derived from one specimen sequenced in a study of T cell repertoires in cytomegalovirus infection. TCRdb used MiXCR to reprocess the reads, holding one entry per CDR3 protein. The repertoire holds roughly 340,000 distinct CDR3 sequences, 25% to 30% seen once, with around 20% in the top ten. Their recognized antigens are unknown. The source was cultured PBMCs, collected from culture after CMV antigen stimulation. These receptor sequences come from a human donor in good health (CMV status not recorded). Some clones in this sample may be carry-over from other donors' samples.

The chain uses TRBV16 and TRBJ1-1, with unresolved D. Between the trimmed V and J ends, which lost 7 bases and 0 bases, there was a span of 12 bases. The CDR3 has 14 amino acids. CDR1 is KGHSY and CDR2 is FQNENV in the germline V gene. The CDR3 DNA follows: TGTGCCAGCACCATTCTGACGGTGAACACTGAAGCTTTCTTT. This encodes CASTILTVNTEAFF.

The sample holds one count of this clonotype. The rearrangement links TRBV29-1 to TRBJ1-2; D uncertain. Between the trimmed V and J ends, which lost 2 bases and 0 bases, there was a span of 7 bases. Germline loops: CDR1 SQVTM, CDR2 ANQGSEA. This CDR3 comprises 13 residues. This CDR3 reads CSVEPVANYGYTF. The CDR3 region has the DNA TGCAGCGTTGAACCGGTAGCTAACTATGGCTACACCTTC.

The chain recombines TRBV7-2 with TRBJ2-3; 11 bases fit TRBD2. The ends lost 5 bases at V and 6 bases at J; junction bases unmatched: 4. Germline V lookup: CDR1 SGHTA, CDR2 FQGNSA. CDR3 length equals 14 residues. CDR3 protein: CASSEGLAVDTQYF. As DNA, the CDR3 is TGTGCCAGCAGCGAGGGACTAGCGGTCGATACGCAGTATTTT.

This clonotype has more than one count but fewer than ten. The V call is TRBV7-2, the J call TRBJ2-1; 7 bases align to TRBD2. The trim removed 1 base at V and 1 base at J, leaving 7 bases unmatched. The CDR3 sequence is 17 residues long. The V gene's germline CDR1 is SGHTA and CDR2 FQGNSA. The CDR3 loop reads CASSLEGGSGSYNEQFF. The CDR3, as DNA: TGTGCCAGCAGCTTAGAGGGCGGGAGTGGTTCCTACAATGAGCAGTTCTTC.

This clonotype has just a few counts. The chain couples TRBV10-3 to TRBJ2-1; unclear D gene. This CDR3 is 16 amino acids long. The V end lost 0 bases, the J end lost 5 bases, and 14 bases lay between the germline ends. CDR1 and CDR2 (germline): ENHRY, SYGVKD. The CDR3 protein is CAISESGSGLNNEQFF. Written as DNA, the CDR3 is TGTGCCATCAGTGAGTCTGGGTCTGGCCTGAACAATGAGCAGTTCTTC.

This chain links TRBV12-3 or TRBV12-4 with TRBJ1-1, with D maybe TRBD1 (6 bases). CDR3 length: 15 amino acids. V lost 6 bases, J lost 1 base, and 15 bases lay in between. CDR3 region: CASSSGRGRNTEAFF. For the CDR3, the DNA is TGTGCCAGCAGCTCCGGCAGGGGCCGGAACACTGAAGCTTTCTTT.

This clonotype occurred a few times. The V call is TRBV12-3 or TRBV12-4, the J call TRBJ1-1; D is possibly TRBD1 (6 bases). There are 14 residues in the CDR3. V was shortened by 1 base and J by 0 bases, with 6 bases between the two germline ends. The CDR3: CASSLEGVNTEAFF. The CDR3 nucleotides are TGTGCCAGCAGTTTAGAGGGGGTGAACACTGAAGCTTTCTTT.

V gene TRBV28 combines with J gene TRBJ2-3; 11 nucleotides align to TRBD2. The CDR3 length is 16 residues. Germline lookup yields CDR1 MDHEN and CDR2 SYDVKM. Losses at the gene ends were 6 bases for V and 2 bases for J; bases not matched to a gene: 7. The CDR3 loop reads CASSTTSGRYTDTQYF. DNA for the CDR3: TGTGCCAGCAGCACTACTAGCGGGAGATACACAGATACGCAGTATTTT.

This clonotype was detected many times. In DNA form, the CDR3 reads TGTGCCAGCAGCTTAGTGACAGCGGGGGGCACAGATACGCAGTATTTT. This codes for CASSLVTAGGTDTQYF. V and J are TRBV7-8 and TRBJ2-3; 8 bases are shared with TRBD2. Trimming cost V 1 base and J 1 base; bases outside gene matches: 4. This CDR3 has 16 residues. Germline loops: CDR1 SGHVS, CDR2 FQNEAQ.

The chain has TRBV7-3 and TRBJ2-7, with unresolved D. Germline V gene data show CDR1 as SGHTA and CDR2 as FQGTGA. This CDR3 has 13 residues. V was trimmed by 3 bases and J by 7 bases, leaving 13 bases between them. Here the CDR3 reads CASSFSAVGEQYF. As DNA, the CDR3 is TGTGCCAGCAGCTTCTCAGCCGTCGGTGAGCAGTACTTC.

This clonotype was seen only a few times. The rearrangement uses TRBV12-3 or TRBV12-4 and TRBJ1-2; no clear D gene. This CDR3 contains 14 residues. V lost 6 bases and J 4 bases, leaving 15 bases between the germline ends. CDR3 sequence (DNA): TGTGCCAGCAGGTTGCCCAGTGAACTCTATGGCTACACCTTC. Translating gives CASRLPSELYGYTF.

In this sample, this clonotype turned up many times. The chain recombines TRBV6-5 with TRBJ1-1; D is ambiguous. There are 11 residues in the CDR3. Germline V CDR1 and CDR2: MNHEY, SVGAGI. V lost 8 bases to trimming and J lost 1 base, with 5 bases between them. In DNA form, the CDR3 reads TGTGCCAGCGCAAGGAACACTGAAGCTTTCTTT. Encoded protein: CASARNTEAFF.

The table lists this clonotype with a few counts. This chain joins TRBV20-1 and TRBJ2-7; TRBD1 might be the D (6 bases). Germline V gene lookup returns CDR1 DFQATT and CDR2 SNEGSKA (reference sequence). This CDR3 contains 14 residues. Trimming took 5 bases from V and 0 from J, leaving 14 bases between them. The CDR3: CSAPGTSSSYEQYF. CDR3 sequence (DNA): TGCAGTGCTCCTGGGACATCGAGCTCCTACGAGCAGTACTTC.

The CDR3 protein is CSVTTGLTEAFF. Written as DNA, the CDR3 is TGCAGCGTCACTACAGGGCTCACTGAAGCTTTCTTT. The chain joins TRBV29-1 to TRBJ1-1; TRBD1 is a possible D gene (6 bases). CDR1 and CDR2 (germline): SQVTM, ANQGSEA. The length of the CDR3 is 12 residues. V was shortened by 6 bases and J by 4 bases, with 12 bases between the two germline ends.

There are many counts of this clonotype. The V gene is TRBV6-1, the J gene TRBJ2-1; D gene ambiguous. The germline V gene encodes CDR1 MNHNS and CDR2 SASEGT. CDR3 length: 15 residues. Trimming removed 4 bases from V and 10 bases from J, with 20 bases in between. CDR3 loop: CASSAYGPEGKEQFF. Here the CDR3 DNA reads TGTGCCAGCAGTGCGTACGGGCCTGAAGGCAAGGAGCAGTTCTTC.